This TCR beta chain was retrieved from a study of T cells in Graves' hyperthyroidism and ophthalmopathy. Findings and limits, study-wide: A model using 13 V-J features told ophthalmopathy apart from stable hyperthyroidism.

V was cut by 7 bases and J by 7 bases, with 14 bases left in between. Germline CDR1 is MNHEY and CDR2 is SVGAGI. CDR3 length: 14 residues. This clonotype was counted ten times or more. Its antigen is currently unknown. Uncontrolled infection, other autoimmune disease, pregnancy or lactation excluded patients. In making diagnoses, clinical symptoms, serum thyroxine and TRAb, thyroid ultrasound and orbital computed tomography were all used. More than 8.5 ml of fresh peripheral blood supplied the PBMCs. Researchers took RNA transcripts and amplified the TCR beta CDR3 regions from them. The study used the HTBI primer set for a first-round RT-PCR of the TCR CDR3. TCRdb analysed the multiplex PCR reads with MiXCR anew, one entry per CDR3 protein. Of some 510,000 distinct CDR3 sequences in the sample, less than 25% were seen once.

This chain joins TRBV6-5 and TRBJ1-6; no firm D call. The sample was blood. This receptor was identified in a man aged 18 to 29 with Graves' hyperthyroidism. The CDR3 sequence: CASKRSVENSPLHF. The CDR3 DNA is TGTGCCAGCAAGCGTTCAGTGGAAAATTCACCCCTCCACTTT.